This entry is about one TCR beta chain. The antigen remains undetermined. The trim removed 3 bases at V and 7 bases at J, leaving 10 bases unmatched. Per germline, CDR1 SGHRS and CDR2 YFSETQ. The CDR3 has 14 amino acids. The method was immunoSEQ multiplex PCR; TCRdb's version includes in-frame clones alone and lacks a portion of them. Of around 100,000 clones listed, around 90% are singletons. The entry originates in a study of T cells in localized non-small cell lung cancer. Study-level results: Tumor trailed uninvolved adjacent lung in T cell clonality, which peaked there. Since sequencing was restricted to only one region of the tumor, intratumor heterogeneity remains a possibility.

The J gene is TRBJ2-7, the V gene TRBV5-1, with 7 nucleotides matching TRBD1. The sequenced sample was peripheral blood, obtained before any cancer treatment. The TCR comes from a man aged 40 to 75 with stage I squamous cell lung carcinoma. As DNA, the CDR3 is TGCGCCAGCAGCTCTAGGCAGGGGGAAGGGGAGCAGTACTTC. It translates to CASSSRQGEGEQYF. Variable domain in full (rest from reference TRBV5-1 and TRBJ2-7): KAGVTQTPRYLIKTRGQQVTLSCSPISGHRSVSWYQQTPGQGLQFLFEYFSETQRNKGNFPGRFSGRQFSNSRSEMNVSTLELGDSALYLCASSSRQGEGEQYFGPGTRLTVT.